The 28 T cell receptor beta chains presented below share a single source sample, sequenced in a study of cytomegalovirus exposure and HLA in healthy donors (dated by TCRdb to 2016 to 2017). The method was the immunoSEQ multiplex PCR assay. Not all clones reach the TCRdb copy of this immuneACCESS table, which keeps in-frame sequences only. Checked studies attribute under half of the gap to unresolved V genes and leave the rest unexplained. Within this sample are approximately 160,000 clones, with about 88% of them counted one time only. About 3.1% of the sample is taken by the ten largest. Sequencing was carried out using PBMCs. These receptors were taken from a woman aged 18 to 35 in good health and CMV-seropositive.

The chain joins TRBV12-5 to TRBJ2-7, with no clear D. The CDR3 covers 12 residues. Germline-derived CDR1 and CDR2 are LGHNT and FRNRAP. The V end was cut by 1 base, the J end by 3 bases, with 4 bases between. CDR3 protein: CASGLDSYEQYF. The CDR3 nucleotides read TGTGCTAGTGGTTTGGACAGCTACGAGCAGTACTTC.

CDR3 residues: CATSRTGENTEAFF. CDR3 bases: TGTGCCACCAGCAGGACAGGGGAGAACACTGAAGCTTTCTTT. The chain is built from TRBV15 and TRBJ1-1; 8 nucleotides match TRBD1. Germline CDR1 is LNHNV and CDR2 is YYDKDF (reference sequence). After removal of 3 bases from V and 1 base from J, the junction contained 1 base not matched to a gene. This CDR3 has 14 amino acids.

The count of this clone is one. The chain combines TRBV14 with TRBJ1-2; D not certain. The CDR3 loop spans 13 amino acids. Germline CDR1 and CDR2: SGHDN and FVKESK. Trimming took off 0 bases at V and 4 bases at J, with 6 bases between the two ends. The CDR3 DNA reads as TGTGCCAGCAGCCAAGACGTTAGCTATGGCTACACCTTC. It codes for CASSQDVSYGYTF.

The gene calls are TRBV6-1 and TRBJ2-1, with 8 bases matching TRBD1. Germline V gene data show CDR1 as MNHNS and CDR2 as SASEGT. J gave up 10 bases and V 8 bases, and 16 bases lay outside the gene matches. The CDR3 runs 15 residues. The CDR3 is CASGALDRGPWEQFF. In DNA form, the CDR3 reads TGTGCCAGCGGTGCGCTCGACAGGGGTCCTTGGGAGCAGTTCTTC.

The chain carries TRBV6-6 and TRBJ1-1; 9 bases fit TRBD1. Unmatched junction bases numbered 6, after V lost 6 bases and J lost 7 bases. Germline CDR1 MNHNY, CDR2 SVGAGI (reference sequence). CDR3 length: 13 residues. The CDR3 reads CASSLTGGSEAFF. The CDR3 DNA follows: TGTGCCAGCAGCCTAACAGGGGGCAGTGAAGCTTTCTTT.

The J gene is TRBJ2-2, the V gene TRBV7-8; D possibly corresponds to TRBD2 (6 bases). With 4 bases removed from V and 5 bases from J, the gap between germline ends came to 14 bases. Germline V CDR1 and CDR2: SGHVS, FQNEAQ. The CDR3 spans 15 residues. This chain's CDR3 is CASSSPGLPTGELFF. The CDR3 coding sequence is TGTGCCAGCAGCTCTCCGGGACTGCCTACCGGGGAGCTGTTTTTT.

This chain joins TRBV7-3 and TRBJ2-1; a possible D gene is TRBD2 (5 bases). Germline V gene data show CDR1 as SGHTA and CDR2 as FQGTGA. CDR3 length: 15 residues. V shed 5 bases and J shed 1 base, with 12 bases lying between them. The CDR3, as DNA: TGTGCCAGCAGCACGACTACTTTGTCCTACAATGAGCAGTTCTTC. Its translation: CASSTTTLSYNEQFF. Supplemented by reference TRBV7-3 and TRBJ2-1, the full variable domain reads GAGVSQTPSNKVTEKGKYVELRCDPISGHTALYWYRQSLGQGPEFLIYFQGTGAADDSGLPNDRFFAVRPEGSVSTLKIQRTERGDSAVYLCASSTTTLSYNEQFFGPGTRLTVL.

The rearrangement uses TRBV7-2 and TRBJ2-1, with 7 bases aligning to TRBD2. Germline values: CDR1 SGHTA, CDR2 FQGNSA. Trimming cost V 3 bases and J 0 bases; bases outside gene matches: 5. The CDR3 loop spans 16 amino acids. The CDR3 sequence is CASSFPGGSSYNEQFF. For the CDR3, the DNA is TGTGCCAGCAGCTTCCCCGGCGGGAGCTCCTACAATGAGCAGTTCTTC.

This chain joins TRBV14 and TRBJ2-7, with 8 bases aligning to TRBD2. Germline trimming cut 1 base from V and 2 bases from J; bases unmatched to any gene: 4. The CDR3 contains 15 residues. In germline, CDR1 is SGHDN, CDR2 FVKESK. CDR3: CASSQGSGRAYEQYF. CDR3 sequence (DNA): TGTGCCAGCAGCCAAGGGAGCGGGAGAGCCTACGAGCAGTACTTC.

CDR3 sequence (DNA): TGTGCCAGCAGTTTTTGGCAGGGGAAGCAGTATTTT. Translation: CASSFWQGKQYF. The J gene is TRBJ2-3, the V gene TRBV27; tentatively, D is TRBD1 (6 bases). V was clipped by 3 bases and J by 11 bases, with 12 bases between them. The length of the CDR3 is 12 residues. Germline V gene sequence: CDR1 MNHEY, CDR2 SMNVEV (reference sequence).

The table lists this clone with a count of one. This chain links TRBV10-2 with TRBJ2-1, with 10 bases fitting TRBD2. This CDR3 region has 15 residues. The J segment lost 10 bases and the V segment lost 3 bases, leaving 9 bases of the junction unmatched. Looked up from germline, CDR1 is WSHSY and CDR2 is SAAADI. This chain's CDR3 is CASSDGLAGAEEQFF. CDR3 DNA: TGCGCCAGCAGTGACGGTCTAGCGGGAGCGGAAGAGCAGTTCTTC.

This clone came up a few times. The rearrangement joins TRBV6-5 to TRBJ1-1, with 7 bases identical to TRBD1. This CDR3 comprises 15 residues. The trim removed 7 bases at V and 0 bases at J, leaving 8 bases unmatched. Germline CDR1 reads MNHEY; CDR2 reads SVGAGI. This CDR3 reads CASTLTGSMNTEAFF. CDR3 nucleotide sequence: TGTGCCAGCACCCTGACAGGGTCCATGAACACTGAAGCTTTCTTT.

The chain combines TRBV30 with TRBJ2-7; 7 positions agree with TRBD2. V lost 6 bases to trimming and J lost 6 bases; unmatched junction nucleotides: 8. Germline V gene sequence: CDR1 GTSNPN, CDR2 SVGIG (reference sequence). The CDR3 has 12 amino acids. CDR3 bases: TGTGCCTGCCGACTAGCTAGCCGCGAGCAGTACTTC. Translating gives CACRLASREQYF.

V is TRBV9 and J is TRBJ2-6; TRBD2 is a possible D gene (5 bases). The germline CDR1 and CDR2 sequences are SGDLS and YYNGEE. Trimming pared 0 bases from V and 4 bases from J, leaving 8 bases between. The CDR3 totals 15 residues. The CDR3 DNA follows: TGTGCCAGCAGCGTAGGAGGGCGGGGGGCCAACGTCCTGACTTTC. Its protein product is CASSVGGRGANVLTF. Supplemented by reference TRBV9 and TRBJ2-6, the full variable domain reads DSGVTQTPKHLITATGQRVTLRCSPRSGDLSVYWYQQSLDQGLQFLIQYYNGEERAKGNILERFSAQQFPDLHSELNLSSLELGDSALYFCASSVGGRGANVLTFGAGSRLTVL.

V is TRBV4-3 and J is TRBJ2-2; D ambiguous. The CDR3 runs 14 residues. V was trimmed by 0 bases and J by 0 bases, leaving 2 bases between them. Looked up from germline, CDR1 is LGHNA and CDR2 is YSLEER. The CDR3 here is CASSQDTNTGELFF. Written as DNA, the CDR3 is TGCGCCAGCAGCCAAGATACGAACACCGGGGAGCTGTTTTTT.

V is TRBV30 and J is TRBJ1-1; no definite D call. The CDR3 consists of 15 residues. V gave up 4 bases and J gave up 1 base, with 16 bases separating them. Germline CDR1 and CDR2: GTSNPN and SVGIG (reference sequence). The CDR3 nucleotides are TGTGCCTGGAAACCCCTCCCACGGGGGAACACTGAAGCTTTCTTT. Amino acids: CAWKPLPRGNTEAFF.

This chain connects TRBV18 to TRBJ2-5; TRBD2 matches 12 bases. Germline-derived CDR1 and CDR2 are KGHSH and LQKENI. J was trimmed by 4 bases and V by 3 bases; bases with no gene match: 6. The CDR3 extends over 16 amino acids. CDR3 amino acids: CASSPRLAGDGETQYF. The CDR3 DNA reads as TGTGCCAGCTCACCCCGACTAGCGGGAGACGGAGAGACCCAGTACTTC.

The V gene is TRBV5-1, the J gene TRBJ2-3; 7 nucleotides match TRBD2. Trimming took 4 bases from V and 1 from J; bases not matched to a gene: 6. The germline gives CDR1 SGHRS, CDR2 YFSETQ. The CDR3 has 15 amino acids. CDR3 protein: CASSAVTSGTDTQYF. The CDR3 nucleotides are TGCGCCAGCAGCGCGGTTACTAGCGGCACAGATACGCAGTATTTT.

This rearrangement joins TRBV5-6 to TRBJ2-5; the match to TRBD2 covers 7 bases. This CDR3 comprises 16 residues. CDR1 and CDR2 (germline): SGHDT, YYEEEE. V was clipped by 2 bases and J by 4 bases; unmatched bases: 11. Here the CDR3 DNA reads TGTGCCAGCAGCTTACGGGGAGCGGGGCTGGGAGAGACCCAGTACTTC. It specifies CASSLRGAGLGETQYF.

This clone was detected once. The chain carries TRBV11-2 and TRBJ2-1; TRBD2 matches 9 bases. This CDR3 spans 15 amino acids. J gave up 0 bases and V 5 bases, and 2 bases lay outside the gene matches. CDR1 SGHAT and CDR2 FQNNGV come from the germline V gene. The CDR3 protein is CASSPSGISYNEQFF. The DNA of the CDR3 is TGTGCCAGCAGCCCTAGCGGGATCTCCTACAATGAGCAGTTCTTC.

The CDR3 DNA is TGTGCCAGCAGCTATGGGGGGGAGCAGTACTTC. Translated, it gives CASSYGGEQYF. This chain joins TRBV11-3 and TRBJ2-7; D is possibly TRBD2 (6 bases). Germline values: CDR1 SGHNT, CDR2 YENEEA. This CDR3 region has 11 residues. Trimming pared 4 bases from V and 7 bases from J, leaving 8 bases between.

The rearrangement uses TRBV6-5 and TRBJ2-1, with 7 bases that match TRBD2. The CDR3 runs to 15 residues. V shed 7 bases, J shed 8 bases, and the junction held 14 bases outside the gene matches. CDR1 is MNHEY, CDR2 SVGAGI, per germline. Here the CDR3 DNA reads TGTGCCAGCACTGTACGTGGCGGGAGAATCTATGAGCAGTTCTTC. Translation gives CASTVRGGRIYEQFF.

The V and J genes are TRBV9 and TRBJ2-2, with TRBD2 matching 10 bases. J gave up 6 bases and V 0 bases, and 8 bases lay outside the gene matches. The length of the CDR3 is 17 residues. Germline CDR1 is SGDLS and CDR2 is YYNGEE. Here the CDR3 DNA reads TGTGCCAGCAGCGTAGCTCGACTAGCGGGTGCGGCCGGGGAGCTGTTTTTT. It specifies CASSVARLAGAAGELFF.

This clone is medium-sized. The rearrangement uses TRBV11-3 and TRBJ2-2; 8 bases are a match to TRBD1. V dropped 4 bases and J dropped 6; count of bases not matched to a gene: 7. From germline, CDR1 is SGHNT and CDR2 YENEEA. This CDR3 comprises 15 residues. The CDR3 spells CASSSRGRAAGELFF. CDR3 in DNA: TGTGCCAGCAGCTCCAGGGGGCGGGCGGCCGGGGAGCTGTTTTTT.

The CDR3 sequence: CAWSYRPRGSNTIYF. In nucleotides, the CDR3 is TGTGCCTGGAGCTACCGGCCAAGGGGGTCTAACACCATATATTTT. V gene TRBV30 combines with J gene TRBJ1-3, with D possibly matching TRBD1 (6 bases). Germline V CDR1 and CDR2: GTSNPN, SVGIG (reference sequence). V was pared by 3 bases and J by 7 bases, with 19 bases between. This CDR3 has 15 amino acids. Supplemented by reference TRBV30 and TRBJ1-3, the full variable domain reads SQTIHQWPATLVQPVGSPLSLECTVEGTSNPNLYWYRQAAGRGLQLLFYSVGIGQISSEVPQNLSASRPQDRQFILSSKKLLLSDSGFYLCAWSYRPRGSNTIYFGEGSWLTVV.

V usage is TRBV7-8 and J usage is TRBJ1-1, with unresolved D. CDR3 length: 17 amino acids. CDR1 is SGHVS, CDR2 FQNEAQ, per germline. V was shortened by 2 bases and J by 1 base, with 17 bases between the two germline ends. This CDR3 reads CASSLPPPLPPNTEAFF. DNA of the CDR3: TGTGCCAGCAGCTTACCGCCTCCACTCCCCCCGAACACTGAAGCTTTCTTT.

CDR3 region: CASSSWTSDGIQYF. CDR3 bases: TGTGCCAGCAGTTCATGGACTAGCGATGGCATTCAGTACTTC. The chain employs TRBV27 and TRBJ2-4, with TRBD2 matching over 9 bases. The CDR3 covers 14 residues. After removal of 4 bases from V and 9 bases from J, the junction contained 7 bases not matched to a gene. CDR1 MNHEY and CDR2 SMNVEV come from the germline V gene (reference sequence).

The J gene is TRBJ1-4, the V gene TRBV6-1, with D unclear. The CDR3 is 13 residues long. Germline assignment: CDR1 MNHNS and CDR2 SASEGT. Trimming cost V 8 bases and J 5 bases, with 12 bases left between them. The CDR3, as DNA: TGTGCCAGCGACGTGGCCGGGAATGAAAAACTGTTTTTT. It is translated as CASDVAGNEKLFF.